This TCR beta chain was sequenced for a study of T-cell reconstitution after alpha-beta-depleted transplantation in children. This clonotype was counted between two and nine times. The antigen remains unidentified. The junction and the germline gene differ at one end; a read error may be behind it. Findings of the study overall: After one year, T-cell counts and TCRbeta diversity mostly came from new T cells. The study reportedly traced alpha-beta T cells about two months after transplant to several hundred expanded graft clones. TCRbeta diversity was high at day 60 in some patients (a result of surviving recipient T cells and thymic progenitors).

The TCRbeta library incorporated unique molecular identifiers. MiXCR was run by TCRdb on the PCR reads, yielding one entry per CDR3 protein. The data show 150,000 to 200,000 distinct CDR3 sequences, 6.3% seen once. CDR3 length: 17 residues. Germline assignment: CDR1 DFQATT and CDR2 SNEGSKA (reference sequence). The chain links TRBV20-1 to TRBJ2-7, with 10 bases fitting TRBD2. The sample here was PBMCs, taken before TCRalphabeta/CD19-depleted stem cell transplant. The clonotype comes from a girl under three years old with combined immunodeficiency, due to receive a stem cell transplant. The CDR3 nucleotides read TGCTGTGCTAGGGAAGCGGGAGGGCCCCGTATAACGTACGAGCAGTACTTC. This encodes CCAREAGGPRITYEQYF.